This TCR beta chain is from a study of PD-1 blockade in classical Hodgkin lymphoma. The protocol was immunoSEQ multiplex PCR, while the TCRdb copy is restricted to in-frame clones and leaves out a portion. Seen here are some 110,000 clones, approximately 89% observed once, and the top ten hold around 20%. Concerning this clone itself: Its specificity is unknown. In the same sample, other DNA sequences code for this CDR3.

Time point given: cycle 4 day 1 (C4D1), after more than 5 weeks of nivolumab. Relapses following autologous stem cell transplantation were seen in all patients, with brentuximab vedotin exposure varying. Study-wide results and limits: Nivolumab initiation under 1 year post-ASCT meant exclusion. It was CD4+ TCR diversity, not CD8+, that rose significantly by C4D1.

The sequence derives from a human donor with classical Hodgkin lymphoma. This material consisted of peripheral blood mononuclear cells (PBMCs), taken before the fourth cycle of nivolumab.

CDR3 in DNA: TGTGCCAGCAGCTTAAGGGACGGCAATCAGCCCCAGCATTTT. Translating it yields CASSLRDGNQPQHF. V and J are TRBV5-5 and TRBJ1-5, with D perhaps matching TRBD1 (5 bases). Germline V gene lookup returns CDR1 SGHKS and CDR2 YYEKEE (reference sequence). V lost 2 bases and J 2 bases, leaving 8 bases between the germline ends. The CDR3 has 14 residues.